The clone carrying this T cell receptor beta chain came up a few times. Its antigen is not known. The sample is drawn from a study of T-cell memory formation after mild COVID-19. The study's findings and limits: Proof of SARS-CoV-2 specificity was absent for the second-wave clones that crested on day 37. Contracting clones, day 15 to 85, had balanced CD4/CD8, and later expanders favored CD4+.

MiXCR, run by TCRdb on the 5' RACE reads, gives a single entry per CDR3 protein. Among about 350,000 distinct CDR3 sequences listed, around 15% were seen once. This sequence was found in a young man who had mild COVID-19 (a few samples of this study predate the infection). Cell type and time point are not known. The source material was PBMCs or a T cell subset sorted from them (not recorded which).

This chain's CDR3 is CASRGGQNYGYTF. CDR3 bases: TGCGCCAGCAGAGGGGGACAGAACTATGGCTACACCTTC. This rearrangement joins TRBV5-1 to TRBJ1-2, with 7 bases identical to TRBD1. V was clipped by 5 bases and J by 2 bases; unmatched bases: 3. This CDR3 is 13 amino acids long. Germline assignment: CDR1 SGHRS and CDR2 YFSETQ.